This T cell receptor beta chain came from a study of shared clonotypes between healthy human individuals. The table came from immunoSEQ multiplex PCR; TCRdb's copy has only in-frame clones and leaves some out. The sample shows a few million clones, under 95% of them seen only once. As regards this clone: The antigen remains unidentified.

Study-wide findings and caveats: A generally larger estimated richness was seen in naive subsets than in memory subsets.

The sequence derives from a young man in good health. Some clones in this sample may be carry-over from other donors' samples. Specimen: naive CD4+ T cells from PBMCs. Subset: CD45RA+ positively selected.

The CDR3 coding sequence is TGTGCCAGCAGCCCGGGACTAGCGGGAGCAGGGGAGCAGTACTTC. The encoded protein is CASSPGLAGAGEQYF. The chain couples TRBV7-3 to TRBJ2-7; 14 bases agree with TRBD2. The CDR3 length is 15 residues. Germline CDR1 and CDR2: SGHTA and FQGTGA. The ends lost 5 bases at V and 7 bases at J; junction bases unmatched: 7.